A selection of T cell receptor beta chains follows, all from one sample in a study of T cells in Graves' hyperthyroidism and ophthalmopathy. TCRdb independently ran MiXCR on the multiplex PCR reads; one entry per CDR3 protein. The sample has 250,000 to 350,000 distinct CDR3 sequences, about 18% seen once. Sequencing was carried out using blood. The receptors originated from a woman in her fifties or sixties with Graves' ophthalmopathy. Each CDR3 is given with its conserved first and last residue. D genes are given only for firm matches.

d_call: NA
v_call: TRBV9
cdr3_aa: CASSVDGMNTEAFF

d_call: NA
v_call: TRBV3-1
cdr3_aa: CASNKQGFEGYTF

d_call: TRBD2
v_call: TRBV9
cdr3_aa: CASSATSGLGDTQYF

d_call: TRBD1
v_call: TRBV12-3/TRBV12-4
cdr3_aa: CASSFGTGGFGNTIYF

d_call: NA
v_call: TRBV20-1
cdr3_aa: CSASSLQRSSYNEQFF

d_call: NA
v_call: TRBV10-3
cdr3_aa: CAISVDSNQPQHF

d_call: NA
v_call: TRBV4-3
cdr3_aa: CASSREAGSNYGYTF

d_call: NA
v_call: TRBV19
cdr3_aa: CASSVSSVAGANVLTF

d_call: TRBD1
v_call: TRBV9
cdr3_aa: CASSEQGVRNQPQHF

d_call: NA
v_call: TRBV28
cdr3_aa: CASSLDLCSSTDTQYF

d_call: NA
v_call: TRBV6-2/TRBV6-3
cdr3_aa: CASSLTGTGGRKTQYF

d_call: NA
v_call: TRBV4-1
cdr3_aa: CASSQDGGVGSYNSPLHF

d_call: TRBD1
v_call: TRBV2
cdr3_aa: CASSLSGDSLQYF

d_call: NA
v_call: TRBV4-3
cdr3_aa: CASSQGGGLNYGYTF

d_call: TRBD2
v_call: TRBV5-1
cdr3_aa: CASSSRVAGGQETQYF

d_call: NA
v_call: TRBV6-1
cdr3_aa: CASSEGLTLGQPQHF

d_call: NA
v_call: TRBV5-1
cdr3_aa: CASSVQGLFGNTIYF

d_call: NA
v_call: TRBV12-3/TRBV12-4
cdr3_aa: CASRTSASNQPQHF

d_call: NA
v_call: TRBV24-1
cdr3_aa: CATSFERAEGNYGYTF

d_call: NA
v_call: TRBV20-1
cdr3_aa: CSALATESRSYNEQFF

d_call: TRBD2
v_call: TRBV7-2
cdr3_aa: CASSGRLAGQETQYF

d_call: TRBD1
v_call: TRBV5-1
cdr3_aa: CASSFRTGVHEQYF

d_call: NA
v_call: TRBV27
cdr3_aa: CASSFGRTVAQYF

d_call: TRBD1
v_call: TRBV4-3
cdr3_aa: CASSQGQGIDGYTF

d_call: NA
v_call: TRBV6-1
cdr3_aa: CASSPIPGTEAFF

d_call: NA
v_call: TRBV4-3
cdr3_aa: CASSQVPQTETQYF

d_call: TRBD1
v_call: TRBV5-5
cdr3_aa: CASSFFAGGDNQPQHF

d_call: NA
v_call: TRBV6-6
cdr3_aa: CASSYMGGFSYEQYF

d_call: TRBD2
v_call: TRBV2
cdr3_aa: CASRGLVTGETQYF

d_call: NA
v_call: TRBV6-1
cdr3_aa: CASSWGERYNEQFF

d_call: TRBD1
v_call: TRBV7-9
cdr3_aa: CASSSMTGASGTEAFF

d_call: TRBD2
v_call: TRBV2
cdr3_aa: CASRPGLAVISGGTQYF

d_call: TRBD1
v_call: TRBV2
cdr3_aa: CASRTGGNRASDTQYF

d_call: NA
v_call: TRBV15
cdr3_aa: CATSRERGNYGYTF

d_call: TRBD2
v_call: TRBV5-1
cdr3_aa: CASSWTSGNTGELFF

d_call: TRBD2
v_call: TRBV7-2
cdr3_aa: CASSGGLAGYTDTQYF

d_call: NA
v_call: TRBV20-1
cdr3_aa: CSAAEAYGEYSSSYNEQFF

d_call: NA
v_call: TRBV12-3/TRBV12-4
cdr3_aa: CASSRDGGETQYF

d_call: TRBD2
v_call: TRBV24-1
cdr3_aa: CATSDSGGTGDTQYF

d_call: TRBD1
v_call: TRBV4-1
cdr3_aa: CASSQSSATGGLNEQFF

d_call: NA
v_call: TRBV7-9
cdr3_aa: CASSSPPGRDNSYNEQFF

d_call: TRBD1
v_call: TRBV20-1
cdr3_aa: CSGGQRLSENQPQHF

d_call: NA
v_call: TRBV28
cdr3_aa: CASSTIRQASSYNEQFF

d_call: NA
v_call: TRBV7-2
cdr3_aa: CASSLIRQGQRYTF

d_call: NA
v_call: TRBV4-2
cdr3_aa: CASSQDQDSYGYTF

d_call: NA
v_call: TRBV27
cdr3_aa: CASSLSVGAAQHF

d_call: TRBD2
v_call: TRBV24-1
cdr3_aa: CATSPSLAGNYNEQFF

d_call: NA
v_call: TRBV30
cdr3_aa: CAWSSQGRWNTEAFF

d_call: TRBD2
v_call: TRBV5-1
cdr3_aa: CASSLTSGSNEQFF

d_call: TRBD2
v_call: TRBV6-1
cdr3_aa: CASSKTLAGGIDTQYF